The 31 T cell receptor beta chains reported below all come from one sample, sequenced in a study of molecular identifiers for immune sequencing clone quantification. Each CDR3 protein gets one entry after TCRdb re-called the PCR reads with MiXCR. The table includes about 320,000 distinct CDR3 sequences, about a fifth detected once. Sequencing used naive CD8+ T cells from blood, with Jurkat cell RNA spiked in. Described subset: FACS-sorted CD8+CD4-CCR7+CD45RA+ naive T cells. The source is a human donor in good health. Some libraries in this study had Jurkat cell RNA spiked in.

This clonotype was seen ten or more times. CDR3 DNA sequence: TGTGCCAGCAGTTACCTAGTTAGCACAGATACGCAGTATTTT. Residues: CASSYLVSTDTQYF. The chain combines TRBV6-2 or TRBV6-3 with TRBJ2-3; D unresolved. V lost 2 bases to trimming and J lost 0 bases, with 6 bases between them. There are 14 residues in the CDR3. Germline values: CDR1 MNHEY, CDR2 SVGEGT.

CDR3 bases: TGCGCCAGCAGCCAAGCCCCGACTAGCGGGGATGCCAAAAACATTCAGTACTTC. As protein: CASSQAPTSGDAKNIQYF. The J gene is TRBJ2-4, the V gene TRBV4-3, with TRBD2 matching over 11 bases. Germline values: CDR1 LGHNA, CDR2 YSLEER. CDR3 length: 18 amino acids. The V gene end was trimmed by 1 base and the J gene end by 1 base; junction bases not matched to a gene: 6.

This clonotype was found many times. The V gene is TRBV11-2, the J gene TRBJ2-1; TRBD2 agrees at 7 bases. In germline, CDR1 is SGHAT, CDR2 FQNNGV. Losses at the gene ends were 6 bases for V and 6 bases for J; bases not matched to a gene: 14. The length of the CDR3 is 16 residues. Here the CDR3 DNA reads TGTGCCAGCAGACGAGCGGGGCAACAACCCTCCAATGAGCAGTTCTTC. Protein sequence: CASRRAGQQPSNEQFF. Combining the CDR3 with reference TRBV11-2 and TRBJ2-1 gives the whole variable domain EAGVAQSPRYKIIEKRQSVAFWCNPISGHATLYWYQQILGQGPKLLIQFQNNGVVDDSQLPKDRFSAERLKGVDSTLKIQPAKLEDSAVYLCASRRAGQQPSNEQFFGPGTRLTVL.

This clonotype was detected ten times or more. This chain links TRBV6-6 with TRBJ2-5; 7 bases fit TRBD2. The germline V gene has CDR1 MNHNY and CDR2 SVGAGI (reference sequence). J lost 3 bases, V lost 8 bases, and 3 bases had no gene match. CDR3 length equals 12 residues. The CDR3 bases are TGTGCCAGCGAAGGGAGGGAAGAGACCCAGTACTTC. This codes for CASEGREETQYF.

This clonotype has a count of ten or more. This chain uses TRBV28 with TRBJ1-4, with 8 bases matching TRBD1. The length of the CDR3 is 14 residues. V trimming: 5 bases; J trimming: 6 bases; junction bases outside the gene matches: 5. CDR1 and CDR2 (germline): MDHEN, SYDVKM. The CDR3 spells CASSPGQGDEKLFF. The CDR3 coding sequence is TGTGCCAGCAGTCCTGGACAGGGTGATGAAAAACTGTTTTTT.

The table lists this clonotype with many counts. The J gene is TRBJ2-1, the V gene TRBV7-9; D gene uncertain. CDR3 length: 13 amino acids. Germline V CDR1 and CDR2: SEHNR, FQNEAQ (reference sequence). The V gene lost 5 bases and the J gene lost 5 bases, with 10 bases spanning the gap. The CDR3 DNA sequence: TGTGCCAGCAGCCAAGGGTCGGACAATGAGCAGTTCTTC. Its translation is CASSQGSDNEQFF.

This clonotype was detected only a few times. This chain connects TRBV5-1 to TRBJ2-7; D uncertain. Germline V gives CDR1 SGHRS, CDR2 YFSETQ. With 1 base removed from V and 3 bases from J, the gap between germline ends came to 11 bases. This CDR3 comprises 14 residues. The CDR3 nucleotides are TGCGCCAGCAGCTTGACAGTGGTTGACTACGAGCAGTACTTC. Amino acid sequence: CASSLTVVDYEQYF.

This clonotype appeared many times. This chain connects TRBV30 to TRBJ2-3, with unresolved D. The CDR3 loop spans 12 amino acids. Germline V gene sequence: CDR1 GTSNPN, CDR2 SVGIG (reference sequence). Deletions cut 1 base from V and 2 bases from J, with 4 bases between. CDR3 loop: CAWSDYTDTQYF. Here the CDR3 DNA reads TGTGCCTGGAGTGATTACACAGATACGCAGTATTTT.

This clonotype was seen repeatedly, ten times or more. The rearrangement links TRBV10-2 to TRBJ1-1; no clear D. V was cut by 8 bases and J by 2 bases, with 9 bases left in between. Looked up from germline, CDR1 is WSHSY and CDR2 is SAAADI. The CDR3 loop spans 12 amino acids. The CDR3 spells CASSLTNTEAFF. CDR3 coding DNA: TGCGCCAGCTCCCTCACAAACACTGAAGCTTTCTTT.

At least ten counts were recorded for this clonotype. CDR3 loop: CSALGVLAYSTYNEQFF. The CDR3 nucleotides are TGCAGTGCTCTCGGGGTACTAGCGTATAGTACCTACAATGAGCAGTTCTTC. The chain joins TRBV20-1 to TRBJ2-1; TRBD2 aligns across 7 bases. From germline, CDR1 is DFQATT and CDR2 SNEGSKA (reference sequence). The CDR3 totals 17 residues. V gave up 5 bases and J gave up 2 bases; unmatched junction bases: 15.

With respect to this clonotype: A much bigger clone sits one base away, suggesting this may be a read error. This rearrangement joins TRBV15 to TRBJ2-3; unclear D gene. Germline V gives CDR1 LNHNV, CDR2 YYDKDF (reference sequence). The CDR3 spans 15 residues. The CDR3 spells CAPSRDRSSTDTQYF. CDR3 sequence (DNA): TGTGCCCCCAGCAGAGATCGTTCCAGCACAGATACGCAGTATTTT.

This clonotype turned up a few times. A much larger clone differs from this one at a single base, so this may be a read error. The chain uses TRBV7-9 and TRBJ1-4; D remains unclear. Germline V gives CDR1 SEHNR, CDR2 FQNEAQ (reference sequence). This CDR3 comprises 13 residues. CDR3 loop: CASNPPGNEKLVF. CDR3 DNA sequence: TGTGCCAGCAACCCTCCAGGAAATGAAAAACTGGTTTTT.

This clonotype has a count of ten or more. One end of the junction fails to match germline, which may point to a read error. The rearrangement uses TRBV5-1 and TRBJ1-4; 7 bases map to TRBD1. The germline CDR1 and CDR2 sequences are SGHRS and YFSETQ. The CDR3 extends over 14 amino acids. DNA of the CDR3: TGTGCCAGCAGCTTAGGGCAGGGGGAAGAAAAACTGTTTTTT. Protein: CASSLGQGEEKLFF.

This clonotype turned up a few times. A much more abundant neighbour one base away suggests this may be a read error. The rearrangement links TRBV29-1 to TRBJ2-1; TRBD1 matches 8 bases. The CDR3 totals 13 residues. CDR1 is SQVTM, CDR2 ANQGSEA, per germline. Germline trimming cut 8 bases from V and 8 bases from J; bases unmatched to any gene: 11. The CDR3 DNA reads TGCAGCATTCGGACAGGGAGTTCGGATGAGCAGTTCTTC. Translated: CSIRTGSSDEQFF.

Ten or more counts support this clonotype. The V and J genes are TRBV6-5 and TRBJ2-2; 11 positions match TRBD2. The V gene end was trimmed by 4 bases and the J gene end by 6 bases; junction bases not matched to a gene: 7. The CDR3 length is 16 residues. Per the germline V gene, CDR1 is MNHEY and CDR2 is SVGAGI. CDR3 DNA: TGTGCCAGCAGTTCGGGACTAGCGGTAGTCTCCGGGGAGCTGTTTTTT. Translated: CASSSGLAVVSGELFF.

With respect to this clonotype: A much larger clone differs from this one at a single base, so this may be a read error. This sequence joins TRBV29-1 and TRBJ2-7; D unclear. Trimming removed 1 base from V and 2 bases from J, with 18 bases in between. The length of the CDR3 is 16 residues. The germline gives CDR1 SQVTM, CDR2 ANQGSEA. The CDR3 is CSVEGGPSEDPYEQYF. CDR3 bases: TGCAGCGTTGAAGGGGGTCCGAGCGAAGACCCCTACGAGCAGTACTTC.

As for this clonotype: A read error may explain this, as a much larger clone is one base away. This chain links TRBV20-1 with TRBJ2-7; unclear D gene. Germline V gene lookup returns CDR1 DFQATT and CDR2 SNEGSKA (reference sequence). V was shortened by 0 bases and J by 3 bases, with 9 bases between the two germline ends. The CDR3 sequence is 13 residues long. The CDR3 sequence: CSARDPESYEQYF. The CDR3 nucleotides read TGCAGTGCTAGAGATCCCGAGAGCTACGAGCAGTACTTC.

In this sample, this clonotype turned up a few times. V and J are TRBV27 and TRBJ1-1; no clear D gene. The CDR3 has 13 residues. CDR1 MNHEY and CDR2 SMNVEV come from the germline V gene (reference sequence). With 3 bases removed from V and 5 bases from J, the gap between germline ends came to 10 bases. The CDR3 DNA is TGTGCCAGCAGTTTCACCGGGGTGACTGAAGCTTTCTTT. Protein product: CASSFTGVTEAFF.

There are many counts of this clonotype. CDR3 DNA: TGCGCCAGCAGCCAAGAACGTGGGATGACAGATACGCAGTATTTT. Encoded protein: CASSQERGMTDTQYF. The chain has TRBV4-3 and TRBJ2-3; D is uncertain. Germline V CDR1 and CDR2: LGHNA, YSLEER. This CDR3 is 15 amino acids long. Trimming took 0 bases from V and 3 from J, leaving 10 bases between them.

This clonotype was detected many times. The genes are TRBV12-3 or TRBV12-4 and TRBJ2-3, with 12 bases aligning to TRBD2. The CDR3 is made up of 15 amino acids. V shed 6 bases and J 1 base; nucleotides not matched to a gene: 2. CDR3 sequence (DNA): TGTGCCAGCAGCCGGACTAGCGGGGGCACAGATACGCAGTATTTT. It encodes CASSRTSGGTDTQYF.

This clonotype showed up many times. The chain's CDR3 is CASRIRGSNYGYTF. CDR3 coding DNA: TGTGCCAGCAGAATCCGGGGTTCCAACTATGGCTACACCTTC. The chain links TRBV28 to TRBJ1-2; D is unclear. The CDR3 has 14 residues. The ends were cut back, 6 bases at V and 2 bases at J, with 13 bases in the middle. The V gene's germline CDR1 is MDHEN and CDR2 SYDVKM.

In its sample, this clonotype was seen many times. This sequence joins TRBV20-1 and TRBJ1-2; no reliable D call. The CDR3 covers 13 residues. With 1 base removed from V and 2 bases from J, the gap between germline ends came to 8 bases. The germline V gene has CDR1 DFQATT and CDR2 SNEGSKA (reference sequence). In nucleotides, the CDR3 is TGCAGTGCTAGAGCGCAGGACAACTATGGCTACACCTTC. Amino acid sequence: CSARAQDNYGYTF.

Of note for this clonotype: It may be a read error: a sequence one base away is much more abundant. The chain joins TRBV11-2 to TRBJ2-7, with D hard to call. This CDR3 region has 14 residues. The germline CDR1 and CDR2 sequences are SGHAT and FQNNGV. CDR3 in DNA: TGTGCCAGCATCTTAGAATTGGGTTCCTACGAGCAGTACTTC. Translating it yields CASILELGSYEQYF.

This clonotype was recorded at least ten times. This chain uses TRBV7-9 with TRBJ2-7; no reliable D call. V lost 8 bases to trimming and J lost 5 bases, with 13 bases between them. The CDR3 consists of 12 residues. Germline lookup yields CDR1 SEHNR and CDR2 FQNEAQ (reference sequence). In nucleotides, the CDR3 is TGTGCCAGCTCCCGAGCTCTCGACGAGCAGTACTTC. This encodes CASSRALDEQYF.

In its sample, this clonotype was seen many times. The chain joins TRBV5-8 to TRBJ2-4; D unclear. CDR1 is SGHTS and CDR2 is YDEGEE in the germline V gene. Trimming pared 0 bases from V and 6 bases from J, leaving 7 bases between. There are 13 residues in the CDR3. CDR3 loop: CASSLAGRNIQYF. CDR3 DNA sequence: TGTGCCAGCAGCTTGGCAGGCCGAAACATTCAGTACTTC.

Ten or more counts support this clonotype. The chain's CDR3 is CASSLSSGANLNTEAFF. The CDR3, as DNA: TGTGCCAGCAGTTTATCGTCCGGGGCGAACCTGAACACTGAAGCTTTCTTT. The chain has TRBV27 and TRBJ1-1, with D possibly TRBD1 on 5 matching bases. V lost 0 bases to trimming and J lost 0 bases, with 14 bases between them. Germline loops: CDR1 MNHEY, CDR2 SMNVEV (reference sequence). The CDR3 has 17 residues.

This clonotype was seen ten or more times. The DNA of the CDR3 is TGTGCCACCAGCAGAGACAGGGGCAAAGGCGAGCAGTACTTC. The encoded protein is CATSRDRGKGEQYF. The rearrangement joins TRBV15 to TRBJ2-7; a possible D gene is TRBD1 (6 bases). The V gene lost 0 bases and the J gene lost 6 bases, with 12 bases spanning the gap. Germline CDR1 LNHNV, CDR2 YYDKDF (reference sequence). This CDR3 has 14 amino acids.

At least ten counts were recorded for this clonotype. The chain employs TRBV12-3 or TRBV12-4 and TRBJ1-2; D is perhaps TRBD1 (5 bases). The V end was cut by 5 bases, the J end by 4 bases, with 17 bases between. The CDR3 is 15 amino acids. The DNA of the CDR3 is TGTGCCAGCAGTCGTATGAAGACAGACGGCTATGGCTACACCTTC. Encoded protein: CASSRMKTDGYGYTF.

This clonotype was counted at least ten times. V usage is TRBV12-3 or TRBV12-4 and J usage is TRBJ1-1; D not resolved. This CDR3 comprises 12 residues. V was trimmed by 2 bases and J by 4 bases, leaving 5 bases between them. The CDR3 sequence: CASSLTVTEAFF. DNA for the CDR3: TGTGCCAGCAGTTTAACGGTCACTGAAGCTTTCTTT.

This chain links TRBV21-1 with TRBJ1-1; TRBD1 is taken as the D call from the table, unchecked against the DNA. TRBV21-1 is a listed pseudogene. The CDR3 spans 20 residues. The CDR3 DNA reads TGTGCCAGCAGCAAAGCAAGCGATCGCGAAGGGGGTGAGGGGGACACTGAAGCTTTCTTT. This translates into CASSKASDREGGEGDTEAFF.

Many counts were recorded for this clonotype. This rearrangement joins TRBV13 to TRBJ2-3; no definite D call. The germline V and J ends were trimmed by 10 bases and 6 bases, with 20 bases remaining between them. CDR3 length: 14 amino acids. Germline CDR1 reads PRHDT; CDR2 reads FYEKMQ (reference sequence). The CDR3, as DNA: TGTGCCACCTCCCGTCCAGAAGTAGGGGATACGCAGTATTTT. Amino acid sequence: CATSRPEVGDTQYF.